These T cell receptor beta chains were read from a single sample in a study of shared clonotypes between healthy human individuals. Assay used: immunoSEQ multiplex PCR; TCRdb lists only in-frame clones, some missing. The sample consists of some 790,000 clones, roughly 72% of them appearing once. Sample: memory CD4+ T cells sorted from blood. The receptors derive from a woman aged 30 to 39 in good health. Both conserved end residues are part of each CDR3. A D gene is named only where the DNA matches it firmly. The size entry is marked missing in some rows and otherwise reads once, few, many or a size class.

-	TRBV7-2	-	TRBJ1-2	TGTGCCAGCAGCTCGGTTAACTATGGCTACACCTTC	CASSSVNYGYTF
-	TRBV6-6	-	TRBJ2-6	TGTGCCATCGCTCATACCGGGGGCGCTGGGGCCAACGTCCTGACTTTC	CAIAHTGGAGANVLTF
-	TRBV5-6	TRBD2	TRBJ2-1	TGTGCCAGCAGCTTGGGACTAGCGGGAGCTGGTGAGCAGTTCTTC	CASSLGLAGAGEQFF
few	TRBV27	TRBD1	TRBJ2-7	TGTGCCAGCAGGCCTCAGGGCAGGGGGCTGGTTGAGCAGTACTTC	CASRPQGRGLVEQYF
-	TRBV19	-	TRBJ1-5	TGTGCCAGTAGTACAACAAGGACAGCTAATCAGCCCCAGCATTTT	CASSTTRTANQPQHF
-	TRBV7-2	TRBD2	TRBJ2-1	TGTGCCAGCAGTCATTACCCAATAGCGGGAGTCCGGAATGAGCAGTTCTTC	CASSHYPIAGVRNEQFF
few	TRBV5-1	-	TRBJ2-5	TGCGCCAGCAGCCCAAGCGGTTCGGGTGGGACCCAGTACTTC	CASSPSGSGGTQYF
few	TRBV2	-	TRBJ1-5	TGTGCCAGCAGGACCGACAGCAGACGGCAGCCCCAGCATTTT	CASRTDSRRQPQHF
-	TRBV19	-	TRBJ1-2	TGTGCCAGTATTGGAAACTATGGCTACACCTTC	CASIGNYGYTF
-	TRBV5-1	-	TRBJ1-1	TGCGCCAGCAGCTTACAACAGAACACTGAAGCTTTCTTT	CASSLQQNTEAFF
-	TRBV11-2	-	TRBJ1-1	TGTGCCAGCAGCCCAAGCCAGGGAGGTACTGAAGCTTTCTTT	CASSPSQGGTEAFF
-	TRBV9	-	TRBJ2-1	TGTGCCAGCAGCGTAGCCCAGGCCTACAATGAGCAGTTCTTC	CASSVAQAYNEQFF
-	TRBV18	-	TRBJ2-7	TGTGCCAGCTCACGGAGGCACGAGCAGTACTTC	CASSRRHEQYF
-	TRBV5-4	-	TRBJ2-5	TGTGCCAGCAGCTTGGTCGGGATTCAAGAGACCCAGTACTTC	CASSLVGIQETQYF
-	TRBV15	-	TRBJ2-1	TGTGCCACCAGCAGAGATCTGGGGGAAGAGCAGTTCTTC	CATSRDLGEEQFF
-	TRBV5-1	TRBD2	TRBJ2-1	TGCGCCAGCAGCTTGATGGCTAGCGGGAGCAATGAGCAGTTCTTC	CASSLMASGSNEQFF
few	TRBV5-4	-	TRBJ2-3	TGTGCCAGCAGCTCCAGTATGCGGAGGGGTGCAGATACGCAGTATTTT	CASSSSMRRGADTQYF
-	TRBV28	-	TRBJ2-1	TGTGCCAGCGGCCTCTTAGGGGGACCGTCCTACAATGAGCAGTTCTTC	CASGLLGGPSYNEQFF
-	TRBV7-2	TRBD2	TRBJ2-1	TGTGCCAGCAGCCCTAAAGCGGGAGGATACAATGAGCAGTTCTTC	CASSPKAGGYNEQFF
-	TRBV28	-	TRBJ2-7	TGTGCCAGCAGTTCTCCGGCTGAGCGGAGCTCCTACGAGCAGTACTTC	CASSSPAERSSYEQYF
-	TRBV29-1	TRBD1	TRBJ2-3	TGCAGCGTCCCGGGACAGGGGGGCGATACGCAGTATTTT	CSVPGQGGDTQYF
-	TRBV20-1	-	TRBJ2-2	TGCAGTGCGCCGGACACCGGGGAGCTGTTTTTT	CSAPDTGELFF
-	TRBV4-1	TRBD2	TRBJ2-3	TGCGCCAGCAGCCAAGGTGAAGCGGGACTATCAGATACGCAGTATTTT	CASSQGEAGLSDTQYF
-	TRBV4-1	TRBD2	TRBJ2-7	TGCGCCAGCAGCCAAGGGACTAGCGGGAGACGCGACACCTACGAGCAGTACTTC	CASSQGTSGRRDTYEQYF
-	TRBV19	TRBD1	TRBJ1-2	TGTGCCAGTAGTACGACAGGGGGCGACTATGGCTACACCTTC	CASSTTGGDYGYTF
few	TRBV30	TRBD1	TRBJ2-7	TGTGCCTGGGATTCCGGGACAGGGCGTAGGGAGCAGTACTTC	CAWDSGTGRREQYF
-	TRBV28	TRBD1	TRBJ1-4	TGTGCCAGCAGCTTAATTACAGGGGGCGCAGGGGAAAAACTGTTTTTT	CASSLITGGAGEKLFF
-	TRBV6-1	-	TRBJ1-5	TGTGCCAGCAGTGAAGCTATCTTACGTGGGAATCAGCCCCAGCATTTT	CASSEAILRGNQPQHF
-	TRBV28	TRBD2	TRBJ2-2	TGTGCCAGCAGGGGAGAGGGACTAGCGGGAGGAGCGAACACCGGGGAGCTGTTTTTT	CASRGEGLAGGANTGELFF